This T cell receptor (beta chain) was obtained from a study of Graves' ophthalmopathy and Graves' hyperthyroidism. The wider study: Prior to any treatment, peripheral blood was collected at the time of initial diagnosis. General study points: The model's ophthalmopathy progression predictions had roughly 71% sensitivity and just under 75% specificity.

For repertoire sequencing, the TCR beta CDR3 regions were amplified from RNA transcripts. HTBI primers primed a first-round RT-PCR, and a second-round multiplex PCR followed. MiXCR, run by TCRdb on the multiplex PCR reads, gives a single entry per CDR3 protein. The sample consists of about 660,000 distinct CDR3 sequences, about 40% of them appearing once. As for this clonotype: Its antigen is as yet unknown.

Unmatched junction bases numbered 6, after V lost 4 bases and J lost 1 base. This CDR3 has 16 residues. CDR1 ENHRY and CDR2 SYGVKD come from the germline V gene. The sequence came from an adult man with Graves' ophthalmopathy. This chain connects TRBV10-3 to TRBJ2-3, with 9 bases identical to TRBD2. Source material: peripheral blood. The CDR3 is CAISVSSSGGTDTQYF. CDR3 nucleotides: TGTGCCATCAGTGTCTCGTCTAGCGGGGGCACAGATACGCAGTATTTT.